A few counts support the clone carrying this T cell receptor (beta chain). In the library, individual cDNA molecules carried attached unique molecular identifiers. MiXCR was run by TCRdb on the 5' RACE reads, yielding one entry per CDR3 protein. This sample has some 62,000 distinct CDR3 sequences, with roughly a tenth found just once. Germline CDR1 reads LNHNV; CDR2 reads YYDKDF (reference sequence). Trimming removed 1 base at V and 0 bases at J, with 10 bases between. The CDR3 is made up of 16 amino acids. The record originates from a study of early T cells in non-severe SARS-CoV-2 infection. The clonotype comes from an adult who was a healthcare worker with PCR-confirmed SARS-CoV-2 infection or an uninfected control (not recorded which). Sequencing was done on a sample of whole blood. V is TRBV15 and J is TRBJ1-3; D call uncertain. In DNA, the CDR3 is TGTGCCACCAGCAGAGGTACGGGCCTCTCTGGAAACACCATATATTTT. Encoded protein: CATSRGTGLSGNTIYF.